These 4 T cell receptor beta chains were sequenced from one sample in a study of T cell repertoires in ileal Crohn's disease. TCRdb's copy holds only in-frame clones and misses some; the assay was immunoSEQ multiplex PCR. The repertoire holds some 14,000 clones, with approximately 63% as singletons. The specimen sequenced was ileal tissue. The origin of the receptors is an adult with Crohn's disease.

The chain recombines TRBV29-1 with TRBJ2-5; 8 nucleotides align to TRBD2. This CDR3 region has 14 residues. Germline loops: CDR1 SQVTM, CDR2 ANQGSEA. V shed 4 bases and J 2 bases; nucleotides not matched to a gene: 6. This chain's CDR3 is CSVVTLADQETQYF. The CDR3 DNA sequence: TGCAGCGTTGTAACACTAGCGGATCAAGAGACCCAGTACTTC. Combining the CDR3 with reference TRBV29-1 and TRBJ2-5 gives the whole variable domain SAVISQKPSRDICQRGTSLTIQCQVDSQVTMMFWYRQQPGQSLTLIATANQGSEATYESGFVIDKFPISRPNLTFSTLTVSNMSPEDSSIYLCSVVTLADQETQYFGPGTRLLVL.

CDR3 DNA sequence: TGTGCCAGCAGCCCAGGGCCGGGAAGGAGGAATGAAAAACTGTTTTTT. This translates into CASSPGPGRRNEKLFF. The chain combines TRBV11-2 with TRBJ1-4; weak D call: TRBD1 (5 bases). Germline V gene lookup returns CDR1 SGHAT and CDR2 FQNNGV. Trimming took off 5 bases at V and 5 bases at J, with 18 bases between the two ends. The CDR3 spans 16 residues.

This clone qualifies as medium-sized. The chain links TRBV4-2 to TRBJ1-2, with D hard to call. The V and J ends lost 1 base and 8 bases respectively, with 8 bases between them. Germline CDR1 reads LGHNA; CDR2 reads YNFKEQ. This CDR3 region has 12 residues. This chain's CDR3 is CASSQGGGGYTF. As DNA, the CDR3 is TGTGCCAGCAGCCAAGGGGGAGGAGGCTACACCTTC.

The chain carries TRBV2 and TRBJ1-5; TRBD1 aligns across 11 bases. Germline trimming cut 8 bases from V and 0 bases from J; bases unmatched to any gene: 0. The CDR3 extends over 14 amino acids. Germline V lookup: CDR1 SNHLY, CDR2 FYNNEI. CDR3 region: CASGQGASNQPQHF. Here the CDR3 DNA reads TGTGCCAGCGGACAGGGGGCTAGCAATCAGCCCCAGCATTTT.